The clone carrying this T cell receptor (beta chain) was seen more than once but under ten times. Its antigen is not known. This sample was included in a study of beta chain features in type 1 diabetes. Overall study findings and caveats: Across all four CD4+ subsets, people with type 1 diabetes showed modestly shorter TCRB CDR3s.

The length of the CDR3 is 12 residues. Trimming removed 4 bases from V and 5 bases from J; junction bases left unmatched: 4. Germline V lookup: CDR1 SQVTM, CDR2 ANQGSEA. Reverse transcribing all isolated RNA meant expressed TCRB transcripts were sequenced. The assay was immunoSEQ multiplex PCR, and TCRdb's table has in-frame clones only and misses some. Of about 700,000 clones listed, about an eighth are singletons. The sequenced material came from naive CD4+ T cells from blood. The TCR originated in a man aged 18 to 29 with type 1 diabetes. This chain links TRBV29-1 with TRBJ1-1; 7 bases agree with TRBD1. The CDR3 DNA reads TGCAGCGTTGTACAGGGGCAAACTGAAGCTTTCTTT. Amino acid sequence: CSVVQGQTEAFF.